This TCR beta chain was documented in a study of beta chain features in type 1 diabetes. Overall study results and limits: Significant though moderate, a shortening of TCRB CDR3s appeared in all four CD4+ subsets of Type 1 diabetes patients.

This clone was counted between two and nine times. What it recognizes is unknown. All of the sorted populations showed purity greater than 95%. Investigators reverse transcribed all isolated RNA, so they sequenced expressed TCRB transcripts. The table came from immunoSEQ multiplex PCR; TCRdb's copy has only in-frame clones and leaves some out. The sample contains about 740,000 clones, 10% to 15% of which appear only once. The CDR3 consists of 14 residues. The ends were cut back, 3 bases at V and 8 bases at J, with 17 bases in the middle. Germline loops: CDR1 SQVTM, CDR2 ANQGSEA. Specimen: naive CD4+ T cells from blood. The sequence derives from a man in his late teens or twenties with type 1 diabetes. The chain joins TRBV29-1 to TRBJ2-4; perhaps TRBD2 as D (5 bases). The CDR3 region has the DNA TGCAGCGTTGAGGTTCGGGGAGAACTGGACATTCAGTACTTC. Translating it yields CSVEVRGELDIQYF.